This TCR beta chain was captured by sequencing in a study of blood T cell repertoires in COVID-19. As for the study in general: Sample material is recorded as cDNA or gDNA derived from T cells, B-cell-depleted T cells, or PBMCs.

The CDR3 extends over 16 amino acids. Trimming left V 3 bases short and J 1 base short, with 16 bases between. CDR1 and CDR2 (germline): SQVTM, ANQGSEA. Sequencing was performed with immunoSEQ multiplex PCR; in TCRdb, only in-frame clones are kept and a portion is missing. The data hold under 60,000 clones, with roughly 85% observed a single time. The clonotype comes from a human donor in a cohort sampled during active COVID-19. This sequence joins TRBV29-1 and TRBJ1-3, with a weak D call TRBD1 (5 bases). Sequenced material: peripheral blood. In DNA, the CDR3 is TGCAGCGTTGACGCGGGGGGTGGGCGATCTGGAAACACCATATATTTT. It specifies CSVDAGGGRSGNTIYF.